A single T cell receptor (beta chain) is shown here with its context. What it binds is unknown. The V and J ends lost 3 bases and 2 bases respectively, with 11 bases between them. CDR1 and CDR2 (germline): MDHEN, SYDVKM. This CDR3 is 15 amino acids long. The authors reverse transcribed all of the isolated RNA, so sequencing captured expressed TCRB transcripts. The repertoire was sequenced with immunoSEQ multiplex PCR; TCRdb's copy has only in-frame clones and lacks some. The repertoire holds approximately 360,000 clones, with 10% to 15% as singletons. The sample originates from a study of beta chain features in type 1 diabetes. Study observations and caveats: When VDJ junctions were examined, type 1 diabetes patients showed fewer insertions and more deletions. For Type 1 diabetes patients, all four CD4+ subsets carried TCRB CDR3s that were moderately but significantly shorter. Sampled from patients, naive, central memory and Treg TCRB repertoires appeared more similar than those sampled from healthy donors. The analysis here could not establish whether HLA type shapes TCRB rearrangement.

V gene TRBV28 combines with J gene TRBJ2-4, with D tentatively TRBD1 (5 bases). The TCR comes from a woman younger than 35 with type 1 diabetes. Sample: naive CD4+ T cells from blood. The CDR3 nucleotides are TGTGCCAGCAGTTTTGGGGTGGGGCCCAAAAACATTCAGTACTTC. Residues: CASSFGVGPKNIQYF.